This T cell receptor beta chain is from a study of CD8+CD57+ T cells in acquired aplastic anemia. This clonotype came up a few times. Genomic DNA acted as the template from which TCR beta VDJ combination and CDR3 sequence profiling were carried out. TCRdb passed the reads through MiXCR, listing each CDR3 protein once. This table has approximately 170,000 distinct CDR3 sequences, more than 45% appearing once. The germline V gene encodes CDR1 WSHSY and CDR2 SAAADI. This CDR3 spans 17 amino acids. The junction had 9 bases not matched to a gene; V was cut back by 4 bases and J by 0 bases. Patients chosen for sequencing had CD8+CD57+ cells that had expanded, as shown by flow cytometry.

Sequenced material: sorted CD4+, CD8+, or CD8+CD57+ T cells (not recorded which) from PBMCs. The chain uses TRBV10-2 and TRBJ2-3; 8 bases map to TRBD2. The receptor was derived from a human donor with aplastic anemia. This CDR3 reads CASSGTSGGGSTDTQYF. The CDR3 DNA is TGCGCCAGCAGTGGTACCAGCGGGGGCGGGAGCACAGATACGCAGTATTTT.